The sequence of this TCR beta chain was determined in a study of blood T cell repertoires in COVID-19. Study-wide background: The analysed material was cDNA or gDNA that came from T cells, B-cell-depleted T cells, or PBMCs.

In the original processing: Researchers report that nucleated cell counts were estimated from reference gene primer amplification. Measured with immunoSEQ multiplex PCR; TCRdb has only the in-frame clones, and not every one. V and J calls and clone size are those listed in that table; D and trimming were worked out from the DNA. Seen here are around 170,000 clones, around 84% observed once, and the top ten hold over 13%. What was sequenced was peripheral blood. The TCR comes from a man aged 30 to 45 with active or convalescent COVID-19.

The CDR3 coding sequence is TGTGCCAGTAGTCCCCAGGGTGGTGGAACCGGGGAGCTGTTTTTT. Translated, it gives CASSPQGGGTGELFF. This chain joins TRBV19 and TRBJ2-2, with TRBD1 as a possible D gene (5 bases). Germline V CDR1 and CDR2: LNHDA, SQIVND (reference sequence). This CDR3 is 15 amino acids long. Trimming left V 5 bases short and J 5 bases short, with 15 bases between.